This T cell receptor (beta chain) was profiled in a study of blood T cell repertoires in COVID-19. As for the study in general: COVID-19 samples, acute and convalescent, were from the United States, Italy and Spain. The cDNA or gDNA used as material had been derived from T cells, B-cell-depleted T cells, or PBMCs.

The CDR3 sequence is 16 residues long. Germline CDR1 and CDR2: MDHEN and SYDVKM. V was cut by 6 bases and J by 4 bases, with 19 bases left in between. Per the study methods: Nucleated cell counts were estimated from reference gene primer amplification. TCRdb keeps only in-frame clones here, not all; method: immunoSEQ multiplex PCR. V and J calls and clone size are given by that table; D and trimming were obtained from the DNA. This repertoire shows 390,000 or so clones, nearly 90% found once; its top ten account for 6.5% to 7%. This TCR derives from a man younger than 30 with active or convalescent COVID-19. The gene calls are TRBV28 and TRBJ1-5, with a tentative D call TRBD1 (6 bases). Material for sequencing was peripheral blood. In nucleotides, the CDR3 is TGTGCCAGCAGCCCCGCGGCGCAGGGGAGTAATCAGCCCCAGCATTTT. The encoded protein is CASSPAAQGSNQPQHF. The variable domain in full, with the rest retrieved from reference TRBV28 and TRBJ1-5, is DVKVTQSSRYLVKRTGEKVFLECVQDMDHENMFWYRQDPGLGLRLIYFSYDVKMKEKGDIPEGYSVSREKKERFSLILESASTNQTSMYLCASSPAAQGSNQPQHFGDGTRLSIL.